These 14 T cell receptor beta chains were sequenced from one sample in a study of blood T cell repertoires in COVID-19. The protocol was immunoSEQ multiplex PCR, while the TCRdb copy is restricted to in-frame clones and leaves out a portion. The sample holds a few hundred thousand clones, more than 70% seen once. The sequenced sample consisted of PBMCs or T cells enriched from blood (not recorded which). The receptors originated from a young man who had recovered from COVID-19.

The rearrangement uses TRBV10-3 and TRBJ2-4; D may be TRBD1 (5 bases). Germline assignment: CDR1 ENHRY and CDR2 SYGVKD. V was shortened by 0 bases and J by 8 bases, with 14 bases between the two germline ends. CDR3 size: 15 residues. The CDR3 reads CAISESKAKGYIQYF. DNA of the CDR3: TGTGCCATCAGTGAGTCGAAAGCCAAGGGGTACATTCAGTACTTC.

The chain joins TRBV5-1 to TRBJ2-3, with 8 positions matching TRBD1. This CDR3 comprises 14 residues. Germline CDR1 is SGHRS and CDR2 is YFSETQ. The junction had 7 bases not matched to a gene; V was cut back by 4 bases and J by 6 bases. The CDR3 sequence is CASSPDRGGDTQYF. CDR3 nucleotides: TGCGCCAGCAGCCCTGACAGGGGTGGGGATACGCAGTATTTT.

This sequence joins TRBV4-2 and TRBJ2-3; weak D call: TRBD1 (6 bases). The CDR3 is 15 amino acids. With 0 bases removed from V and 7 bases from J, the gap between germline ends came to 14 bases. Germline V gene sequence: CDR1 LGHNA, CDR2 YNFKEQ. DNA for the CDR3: TGTGCCAGCAGCCAAGATTTACAGGGCTCGAATACGCAGTATTTT. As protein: CASSQDLQGSNTQYF.

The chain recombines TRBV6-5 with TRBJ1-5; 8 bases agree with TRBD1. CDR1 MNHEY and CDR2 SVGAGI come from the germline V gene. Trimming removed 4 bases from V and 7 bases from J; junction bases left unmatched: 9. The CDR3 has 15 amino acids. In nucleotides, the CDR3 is TGTGCCAGCAGTTCAAGACAGGGGTCGCGGCAGCCCCAGCATTTT. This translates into CASSSRQGSRQPQHF.

The CDR3 region is CASSQGGGGGGYTF. The CDR3 coding sequence is TGCGCCAGCAGCCAAGGAGGGGGCGGCGGTGGCTACACCTTC. The chain joins TRBV4-1 to TRBJ1-2, with 7 bases that match TRBD1. CDR1 MGHRA and CDR2 YSYEKL come from the germline V gene. The CDR3 runs 14 residues. The V and J ends lost 1 base and 7 bases, in that order; junction bases with no gene match: 6.

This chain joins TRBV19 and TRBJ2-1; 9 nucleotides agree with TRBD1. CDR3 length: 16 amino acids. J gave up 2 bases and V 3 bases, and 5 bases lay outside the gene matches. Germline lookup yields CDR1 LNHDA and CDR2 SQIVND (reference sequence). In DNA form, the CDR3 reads TGTGCCAGTAGTATGGGCGACAGGGGGACCTACAATGAGCAGTTCTTC. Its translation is CASSMGDRGTYNEQFF.

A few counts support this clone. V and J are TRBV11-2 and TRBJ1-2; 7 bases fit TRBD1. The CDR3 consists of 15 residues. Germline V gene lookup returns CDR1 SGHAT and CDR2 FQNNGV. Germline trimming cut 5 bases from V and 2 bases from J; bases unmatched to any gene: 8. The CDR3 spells CASSPRQGLNYGYTF. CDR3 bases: TGTGCCAGCAGCCCTCGACAGGGTTTGAACTATGGCTACACCTTC.

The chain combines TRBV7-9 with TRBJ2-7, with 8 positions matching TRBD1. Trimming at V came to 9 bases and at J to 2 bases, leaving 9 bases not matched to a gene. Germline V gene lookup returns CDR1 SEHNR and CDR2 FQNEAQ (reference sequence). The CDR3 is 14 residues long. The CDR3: CASSAGTGPYEQYF. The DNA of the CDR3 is TGTGCCAGTTCGGCCGGGACAGGACCCTACGAGCAGTACTTC. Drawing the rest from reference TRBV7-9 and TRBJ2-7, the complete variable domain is DTGVSQNPRHKITKRGQNVTFRCDPISEHNRLYWYRQTLGQGPEFLTYFQNEAQLEKSRLLSDRFSAERPKGSFSTLEIQRTEQGDSAMYLCASSAGTGPYEQYFGPGTRLTVT.

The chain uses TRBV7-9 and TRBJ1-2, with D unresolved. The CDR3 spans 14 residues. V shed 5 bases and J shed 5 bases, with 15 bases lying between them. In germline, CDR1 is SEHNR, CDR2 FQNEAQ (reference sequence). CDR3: CASSPGRSAYGYTF. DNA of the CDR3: TGTGCCAGCAGCCCCGGCCGGAGCGCTTATGGCTACACCTTC. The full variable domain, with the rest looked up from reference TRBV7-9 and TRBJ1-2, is DTGVSQNPRHKITKRGQNVTFRCDPISEHNRLYWYRQTLGQGPEFLTYFQNEAQLEKSRLLSDRFSAERPKGSFSTLEIQRTEQGDSAMYLCASSPGRSAYGYTFGSGTRLTVV.

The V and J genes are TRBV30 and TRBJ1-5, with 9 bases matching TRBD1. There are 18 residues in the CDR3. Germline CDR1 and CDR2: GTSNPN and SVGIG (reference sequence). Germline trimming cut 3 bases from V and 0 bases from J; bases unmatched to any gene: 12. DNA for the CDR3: TGTGCCTGGAGCCCCGGGACAGGGCTCTCTTATAGCAATCAGCCCCAGCATTTT. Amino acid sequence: CAWSPGTGLSYSNQPQHF.

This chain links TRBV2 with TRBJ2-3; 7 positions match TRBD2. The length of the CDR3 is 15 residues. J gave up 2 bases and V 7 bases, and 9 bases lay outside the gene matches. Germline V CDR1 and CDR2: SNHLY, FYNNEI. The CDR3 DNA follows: TGTGCCAGCACGAGACTAGCAAGTAACACAGATACGCAGTATTTT. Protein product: CASTRLASNTDTQYF. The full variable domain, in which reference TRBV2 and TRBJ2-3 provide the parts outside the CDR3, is EPEVTQTPSHQVTQMGQEVILRCVPISNHLYFYWYRQILGQKVEFLVSFYNNEISEKSEIFDDQFSVERPDGSNFTLKIRSTKLEDSAMYFCASTRLASNTDTQYFGPGTRLTVL.

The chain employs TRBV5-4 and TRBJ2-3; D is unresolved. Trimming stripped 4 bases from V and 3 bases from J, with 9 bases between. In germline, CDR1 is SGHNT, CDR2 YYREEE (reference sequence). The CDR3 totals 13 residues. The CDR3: CASSLTATDTQYF. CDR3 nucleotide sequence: TGTGCCAGCAGCCTCACAGCAACAGATACGCAGTATTTT.

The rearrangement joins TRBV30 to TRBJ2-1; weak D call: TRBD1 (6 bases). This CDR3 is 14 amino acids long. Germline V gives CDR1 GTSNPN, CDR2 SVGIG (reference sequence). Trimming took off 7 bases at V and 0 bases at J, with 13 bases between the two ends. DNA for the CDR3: TGTGCCTTGTCGACAGGTAGCTCCTACAATGAGCAGTTCTTC. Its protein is CALSTGSSYNEQFF.

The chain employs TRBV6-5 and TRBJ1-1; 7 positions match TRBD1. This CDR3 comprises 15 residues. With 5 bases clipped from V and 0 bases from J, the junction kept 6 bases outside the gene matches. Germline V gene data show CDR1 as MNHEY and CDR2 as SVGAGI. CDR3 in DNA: TGTGCCAGCAGTACCATACAGGGGATGAACACTGAAGCTTTCTTT. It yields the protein CASSTIQGMNTEAFF.